This entry describes one T cell receptor (beta chain). Its target is not known. Amplification used 60 Vbeta primers and 13 Jbeta primers. The assay was immunoSEQ multiplex PCR, and TCRdb's table has in-frame clones only and misses some. The data contain around 100,000 clones, about two thirds of them singletons. CDR1 is LNHDA, CDR2 SQIVND, per germline (reference sequence). This CDR3 is built from 13 residues. Between the trimmed V and J ends, which lost 4 bases and 2 bases, there was a span of 9 bases. The data derive from a study of cytomegalovirus exposure and HLA in healthy donors. Study-level findings and limits: Later examination showed HLA-associated TCR beta chains had greater clonal expansion than equally common others.

The sequenced sample was PBMCs. The rearrangement joins TRBV19 to TRBJ2-7, with D perhaps matching TRBD2 (6 bases). This receptor was identified in a man aged 25 to 40 in good health and CMV-seropositive. Written as DNA, the CDR3 is TGTGCCAGTAGTACGGGACTGGCCTACGAGCAGTACGTC. This codes for CASSTGLAYEQYV.